This T cell receptor beta chain stems from a study of shared clonotypes between healthy human individuals. Profiling relied on immunoSEQ multiplex PCR, and the TCRdb table lists in-frame clones only, not all of them. The repertoire has roughly 1,500,000 clones, approximately 98.5% of them found once; the top ten carry approximately 0.4%. The CDR3 totals 14 residues. V was cut by 6 bases and J by 0 bases, with 12 bases left in between. The germline V gene has CDR1 MNHNY and CDR2 SVGAGI (reference sequence). The chain carries TRBV6-6 and TRBJ2-7; the D is unclear. This TCR came from a young man in good health. Sequencing used naive CD4+ T cells sorted from blood. Subset denoted: CD45RA+ positively selected. CDR3: CASSPPLNSYEQYF. In DNA form, the CDR3 reads TGTGCCAGCAGCCCCCCACTAAACTCCTACGAGCAGTACTTC.